This T cell receptor beta chain derives from a study of T cells after yellow fever vaccination. In the study overall: Those fractions that held only low numbers of cells were prepared using the SMART-Seq v4 Ultra Low Input RNA kit.

V lost 0 bases to trimming and J lost 4 bases, with 13 bases between them. The length of the CDR3 is 15 residues. Germline values: CDR1 LGHDT, CDR2 YNNKEL (reference sequence). This clonotype was seen a few times. The target antigen is unknown. Study-wide results and limits: At 95% to 97% for CD4 and around 91% for CD8, most primary-vaccination clones showed up again after the booster. Only a minor proportion of clonotypes was detected across both CD4 and CD8 compartments.

The authors made TCR cDNA by 5'RACE template switching, adding a universal primer site and UMIs. MiXCR, applied by TCRdb to the 5' RACE reads, yields one record per CDR3 protein. The sample yields some 670,000 distinct CDR3 sequences, 9% to 15% seen once. This sequence originates from a man aged 25 to 40 who received the YFV17D yellow fever vaccine. The input for sequencing was PBMCs, taken on the day of the yellow fever booster vaccination. This rearrangement joins TRBV3-1 to TRBJ2-7; no firm D call. The CDR3 here is CASSQDNRVRYEQYF. In DNA form, the CDR3 reads TGTGCCAGCAGCCAAGATAATCGAGTAAGGTACGAGCAGTACTTC.